This T cell receptor beta chain was identified in a study of memory CD4+ T cells and cytomegalovirus serostatus. Single viable CD3+CD4+CD8-CD45RO+ cells were sorted as the memory CD4+ T cells. The table came from immunoSEQ multiplex PCR; TCRdb's copy has only in-frame clones and leaves some out. The data contain about 60,000 clones, about 68% of them singletons. This CDR3 is built from 15 residues. V was trimmed by 0 bases and J by 3 bases, leaving 9 bases between them. The germline gives CDR1 LNHDA, CDR2 SQIVND (reference sequence). The source of this sequence is an adult in good health and CMV-seropositive. Sequencing used memory CD4+ T cells from blood. The rearrangement uses TRBV19 and TRBJ1-3, with D tentatively TRBD1 (5 bases). The CDR3 sequence is CASSIEGGDGNTIYF. In DNA form, the CDR3 reads TGTGCCAGTAGTATAGAGGGAGGGGATGGAAACACCATATATTTT.